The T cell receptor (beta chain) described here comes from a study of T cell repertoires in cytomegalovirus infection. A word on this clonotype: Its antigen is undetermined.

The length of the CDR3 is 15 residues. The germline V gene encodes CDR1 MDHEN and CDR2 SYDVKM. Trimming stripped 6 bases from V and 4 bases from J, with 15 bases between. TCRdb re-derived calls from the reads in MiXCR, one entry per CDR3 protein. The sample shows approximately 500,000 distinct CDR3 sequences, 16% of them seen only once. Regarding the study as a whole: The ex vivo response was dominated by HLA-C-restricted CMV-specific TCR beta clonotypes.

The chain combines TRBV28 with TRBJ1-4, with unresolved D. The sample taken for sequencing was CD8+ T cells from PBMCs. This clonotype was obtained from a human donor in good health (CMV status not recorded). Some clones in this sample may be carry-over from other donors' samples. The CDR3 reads CASSPPGEVNEKLFF. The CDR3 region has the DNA TGTGCCAGCAGCCCCCCCGGGGAGGTTAATGAAAAACTGTTTTTT.